This T cell receptor (beta chain) was sequenced during a study of CD8 T cells in ankylosing spondylitis. Broader study findings: For ankylosing spondylitis blood, a TCR beta motif of about 8 highly homologous variants appeared characteristic.

It was by quantitative 5'-RACE with molecular barcodes that TCR beta libraries were made. Using its own MiXCR run on the 5' RACE reads, TCRdb lists one record per CDR3 protein. This sample carries 200,000 to 250,000 distinct CDR3 sequences, around 19% of them seen once, and the ten largest clones take 42%. Germline V gene sequence: CDR1 ENHRY, CDR2 SYGVKD. V shed 6 bases, J shed 3 bases, and the junction held 8 bases outside the gene matches. The CDR3 is 18 amino acids. Details on this clonotype: The target antigen is unknown.

The origin of this receptor is a male donor with ankylosing spondylitis. Sequenced: blood, either unsorted or a sorted T cell fraction (not recorded which). The genes are TRBV10-3 and TRBJ2-1, with 16 positions matching TRBD2. The CDR3 here is CAIRPEGLAGGGYNEQFF. The CDR3 DNA is TGTGCCATCAGGCCCGAGGGACTAGCGGGGGGGGGCTACAATGAGCAGTTCTTC.